This passage covers 29 T cell receptor beta chains from one sample sequenced in a study of T cell changes during pregnancy in multiple sclerosis. TCRdb's table, derived via immunoSEQ multiplex PCR, lists solely in-frame clones and lacks some. This table holds 100,000 or so clones, about 93% found once. Sequencing used peripheral blood, obtained in the first trimester of pregnancy. These receptors were collected from a female donor with multiple sclerosis, enrolled in a pregnancy study.

V and J are TRBV15 and TRBJ2-3, with 7 bases matching TRBD2. Trimming removed 8 bases from V and 4 bases from J; junction bases left unmatched: 6. Looked up from germline, CDR1 is LNHNV and CDR2 is YYDKDF (reference sequence). CDR3 length equals 13 residues. The CDR3 loop reads CATGGGSADTQYF. DNA for the CDR3: TGTGCCACCGGGGGGGGGTCTGCAGATACGCAGTATTTT.

This rearrangement joins TRBV27 to TRBJ2-2; 9 nucleotides agree with TRBD1. Losses at the gene ends were 5 bases for V and 3 bases for J; bases not matched to a gene: 4. CDR1 and CDR2 (germline): MNHEY, SMNVEV (reference sequence). This CDR3 has 15 amino acids. The CDR3 protein is CASSPGDRDTGELFF. The CDR3, as DNA: TGTGCCAGCAGTCCTGGGGACAGGGACACCGGGGAGCTGTTTTTT.

The gene calls are TRBV7-2 and TRBJ1-2, with a possible D match to TRBD1 (5 bases). Germline V CDR1 and CDR2: SGHTA, FQGNSA. V lost 0 bases to trimming and J lost 8 bases, with 10 bases between them. This CDR3 is built from 13 residues. The CDR3 nucleotides read TGTGCCAGCAGCTTAGCCGGGGGGGAAGGCTACACCTTC. Amino acid sequence: CASSLAGGEGYTF.

The V and J genes are TRBV27 and TRBJ2-2; a weak D match, TRBD2 (6 bases). Trimming cost V 0 bases and J 6 bases, with 11 bases left between them. The CDR3 extends over 15 amino acids. Looked up from germline, CDR1 is MNHEY and CDR2 is SMNVEV (reference sequence). The CDR3 sequence is CASSLSFTSPGELFF. CDR3 sequence (DNA): TGTGCCAGCAGTTTATCGTTCACTAGCCCCGGGGAGCTGTTTTTT.

V usage is TRBV5-1 and J usage is TRBJ1-1; D is unclear. The V gene's germline CDR1 is SGHRS and CDR2 YFSETQ. CDR3 length: 13 amino acids. Between the trimmed V and J ends, which lost 0 bases and 4 bases, there was a span of 7 bases. CDR3 DNA sequence: TGCGCCAGCAGCTTGGGACTGGTCACTGAAGCTTTCTTT. It yields the protein CASSLGLVTEAFF.

The chain uses TRBV18 and TRBJ2-5, with 9 bases lining up with TRBD2. The germline V gene has CDR1 KGHSH and CDR2 LQKENI. The CDR3 covers 17 residues. The trim removed 2 bases at V and 5 bases at J, leaving 12 bases unmatched. The CDR3 DNA reads TGTGCCAGCTCACCAATTCCAAGCGGGGGGCTTGGGGAGACCCAGTACTTC. This sequence encodes CASSPIPSGGLGETQYF.

This chain joins TRBV5-5 and TRBJ2-5; 9 bases map to TRBD2. V lost 0 bases to trimming and J lost 5 bases; unmatched junction nucleotides: 5. The CDR3 length is 15 residues. Germline CDR1 and CDR2: SGHKS and YYEKEE (reference sequence). For the CDR3, the DNA is TGTGCCAGCAGCTTGGAGGCGGGGGGGCATGAGACCCAGTACTTC. Translated: CASSLEAGGHETQYF. Complete variable domain (other parts from reference TRBV5-5 and TRBJ2-5): DAGVTQSPTHLIKTRGQQVTLRCSPISGHKSVSWYQQVLGQGPQFIFQYYEKEERGRGNFPDRFSARQFPNYSSELNVNALLLGDSALYLCASSLEAGGHETQYFGPGTRLLVL.

The rearrangement joins TRBV9 to TRBJ2-7, with D possibly matching TRBD2 (6 bases). V was cut by 0 bases and J by 4 bases, with 11 bases left in between. Germline CDR1 and CDR2: SGDLS and YYNGEE. This CDR3 comprises 14 residues. The CDR3 loop reads CASSVDDGGYEQYF. The CDR3 DNA reads as TGTGCCAGCAGCGTAGACGACGGAGGGTACGAGCAGTACTTC.

This sequence joins TRBV5-4 and TRBJ2-5; D is possibly TRBD1 (6 bases). V lost 2 bases, J lost 5 bases, and 10 bases lay in between. CDR1 SGHNT and CDR2 YYREEE come from the germline V gene (reference sequence). There are 13 residues in the CDR3. CDR3 nucleotide sequence: TGTGCCAGCAGCTTTTACAGGGCGGAGACCCAGTACTTC. This encodes CASSFYRAETQYF.

The chain couples TRBV6-1 to TRBJ2-3, with a tentative D call TRBD2 (7 bases). The CDR3 runs 15 residues. Trimming removed 7 bases at V and 0 bases at J, with 14 bases between. Per the germline V gene, CDR1 is MNHNS and CDR2 is SASEGT. The DNA of the CDR3 is TGTGCCAGCACCCAACGGGGGGCGAGCACAGATACGCAGTATTTT. It encodes CASTQRGASTDTQYF.

CDR3 DNA: TGTGCCAGCAGCCCGCACAGGGGAAATATTGAAAAACTGTTTTTT. Translated, it gives CASSPHRGNIEKLFF. This rearrangement joins TRBV9 to TRBJ1-4, with 7 nucleotides matching TRBD1. Germline V gene data show CDR1 as SGDLS and CDR2 as YYNGEE. Trimming removed 4 bases from V and 7 bases from J; junction bases left unmatched: 10. This CDR3 contains 15 residues.

The gene calls are TRBV18 and TRBJ2-4, with 10 nucleotides matching TRBD1. With 6 bases clipped from V and 6 bases from J, the junction kept 8 bases outside the gene matches. The CDR3 runs 15 residues. Germline CDR1 reads KGHSH; CDR2 reads LQKENI. This CDR3 reads CASSQPGQGLNIQYF. The CDR3 region has the DNA TGTGCCAGCTCCCAACCGGGACAGGGGTTAAACATTCAGTACTTC.

The chain carries TRBV6-6 and TRBJ2-1; 7 bases match TRBD1. Germline CDR1 reads MNHNY; CDR2 reads SVGAGI (reference sequence). The ends lost 6 bases at V and 5 bases at J; junction bases unmatched: 13. The CDR3 sequence is 16 residues long. CDR3 sequence (DNA): TGTGCCAGCAGCCAGTTACAGGGGACAGAGGACAATGAGCAGTTCTTC. Protein: CASSQLQGTEDNEQFF.

V usage is TRBV29-1 and J usage is TRBJ2-3; TRBD2 is a possible D gene (5 bases). V shed 3 bases and J shed 6 bases, with 13 bases lying between them. This CDR3 is 13 amino acids long. Germline V CDR1 and CDR2: SQVTM, ANQGSEA. The CDR3 region is CSVEGEGGDTQYF. The CDR3 coding sequence is TGCAGCGTTGAGGGTGAGGGTGGGGATACGCAGTATTTT.

The chain has TRBV5-6 and TRBJ2-3; the match to TRBD1 covers 10 bases. CDR3 length: 16 residues. Germline lookup yields CDR1 SGHDT and CDR2 YYEEEE. The V and J ends lost 4 bases and 4 bases, in that order; junction bases with no gene match: 9. CDR3 sequence reads: CASSLGDRGRPDTQYF. CDR3 in DNA: TGTGCCAGCAGCCTAGGGGACAGGGGACGGCCAGATACGCAGTATTTT.

The V gene is TRBV29-1, the J gene TRBJ1-2, with a possible D match to TRBD1 (5 bases). Germline V lookup: CDR1 SQVTM, CDR2 ANQGSEA. There are 11 residues in the CDR3. CDR3 loop: CNGLGQGGYTF. The CDR3 coding sequence is TGCAACGGGTTAGGGCAGGGTGGCTACACCTTC. Full variable domain (missing parts from reference TRBV29-1 and TRBJ1-2): SAVISQKPSRDICQRGTSLTIQCQVDSQVTMMFWYRQQPGQSLTLIATANQGSEATYESGFVIDKFPISRPNLTFSTLTVSNMSPEDSSIYLCNGLGQGGYTFGSGTRLTVV.

The chain has TRBV9 and TRBJ2-1; 8 nucleotides match TRBD2. Trimming at V came to 4 bases and at J to 3 bases, leaving 9 bases not matched to a gene. Germline lookup yields CDR1 SGDLS and CDR2 YYNGEE. This CDR3 is built from 16 residues. The CDR3 DNA is TGTGCCAGCAGCCCGACGGGAGGGGGGGGCTACAATGAGCAGTTCTTC. Translated: CASSPTGGGGYNEQFF.

This chain links TRBV27 with TRBJ1-3; the match to TRBD1 covers 7 bases. Germline V lookup: CDR1 MNHEY, CDR2 SMNVEV (reference sequence). V lost 7 bases to trimming and J lost 1 base; unmatched junction nucleotides: 16. The CDR3 totals 18 residues. CDR3 nucleotide sequence: TGTGCCAGCAAAGGTAACAGGGGAGATTTATTTTCTGGAAACACCATATATTTT. Translated, it gives CASKGNRGDLFSGNTIYF.

The chain uses TRBV5-6 and TRBJ1-1; the D gene is possibly TRBD1 (5 bases). CDR3 size: 14 residues. Germline lookup yields CDR1 SGHDT and CDR2 YYEEEE. The V end lost 0 bases, the J end lost 4 bases, and 10 bases lay between the germline ends. CDR3 sequence: CASSLGQSFTEAFF. CDR3 bases: TGTGCCAGCAGCTTGGGACAGTCCTTCACTGAAGCTTTCTTT.

The V call is TRBV7-3, the J call TRBJ2-5; 10 bases line up with TRBD1. The CDR3 contains 16 residues. Trimming removed 1 base from V and 1 base from J; junction bases left unmatched: 3. CDR1 and CDR2 from the germline V gene are SGHTA and FQGTGA. DNA of the CDR3: TGTGCCAGCAGCTTAATGGGACAGGGGACCCAAGAGACCCAGTACTTC. It codes for CASSLMGQGTQETQYF.

As regards this clone: A much larger clone differs by one base, so this may be a read error. The chain carries TRBV7-8 and TRBJ2-7; TRBD1 aligns across 9 bases. The CDR3 sequence is 14 residues long. Germline values: CDR1 SGHVS, CDR2 FQNEAQ. V lost 5 bases, J lost 3 bases, and 5 bases stayed unmatched. The CDR3 loop reads CASSQGQGGYEQYF. DNA for the CDR3: TGTGCCAGCAGCCAGGGACAGGGAGGCTACGAGCAGTACTTC. Combining the CDR3 with reference TRBV7-8 and TRBJ2-7 gives the whole variable domain GAGVSQSPRYKVAKRGQDVALRCDPISGHVSLFWYQQALGQGPEFLTYFQNEAQLDKSGLPSDRFFAERPEGSVSTLKIQRTQQEDSAVYLCASSQGQGGYEQYFGPGTRLTVT.

The chain carries TRBV29-1 and TRBJ1-2, with D perhaps matching TRBD1 (5 bases). V was clipped by 4 bases and J by 8 bases, with 17 bases between them. Germline CDR1 reads SQVTM; CDR2 reads ANQGSEA. This CDR3 is built from 13 residues. CDR3 nucleotide sequence: TGCAGCGTTGTTCTGGGGGGAGGACGAGGCTACACCTTC. This gives the protein CSVVLGGGRGYTF.

This chain uses TRBV10-3 with TRBJ1-5, with TRBD1 matching 7 bases. Per germline, CDR1 ENHRY and CDR2 SYGVKD. The CDR3 has 14 amino acids. Unmatched junction bases numbered 2, after V lost 2 bases and J lost 4 bases. The CDR3 protein is CAISEAGGNQPQHF. The CDR3 nucleotides read TGTGCCATCAGTGAGGCAGGGGGAAATCAGCCCCAGCATTTT.

The rearrangement joins TRBV19 to TRBJ2-3; tentative D call: TRBD2 (5 bases). The CDR3 has 14 amino acids. Germline CDR1 is LNHDA and CDR2 is SQIVND (reference sequence). Deletions cut 3 bases from V and 0 bases from J, with 7 bases between. The CDR3 reads CASSIGGSTDTQYF. Written as DNA, the CDR3 is TGTGCCAGTAGTATCGGCGGGAGCACAGATACGCAGTATTTT.

The rearrangement uses TRBV19 and TRBJ1-5, with D hard to call. Germline V gene data show CDR1 as LNHDA and CDR2 as SQIVND (reference sequence). With 4 bases removed from V and 7 bases from J, the gap between germline ends came to 20 bases. The CDR3 is 16 residues long. In DNA, the CDR3 is TGTGCCAGTAGTAGACCTGCCGGGGTAAAGGGACAGCCCCAGCATTTT. Amino acid sequence: CASSRPAGVKGQPQHF.

This clone occurred once. The rearrangement uses TRBV18 and TRBJ1-4; a possible D gene is TRBD1 (5 bases). Germline CDR1 is KGHSH and CDR2 is LQKENI. CDR3 length: 15 amino acids. V gave up 4 bases and J gave up 8 bases, with 17 bases separating them. CDR3 nucleotide sequence: TGTGCCAGCTCACGGGGAGGGGCCGCATCCGAAAAACTGTTTTTT. Translated: CASSRGGAASEKLFF.

The V call is TRBV2, the J call TRBJ1-6; unclear D gene. This CDR3 spans 14 amino acids. Germline CDR1 SNHLY, CDR2 FYNNEI. V was pared by 4 bases and J by 10 bases, with 14 bases between. The CDR3: CASSAEAGESPLHF. CDR3 coding DNA: TGTGCCAGCAGTGCAGAAGCCGGGGAGTCACCCCTCCACTTT.

This chain links TRBV29-1 with TRBJ1-2; the D gene is possibly TRBD1 (5 bases). Trimming pared 2 bases from V and 4 bases from J, leaving 11 bases between. The CDR3 sequence is 13 residues long. Per germline, CDR1 SQVTM and CDR2 ANQGSEA. The CDR3 spells CSVETGDGYGYTF. CDR3 nucleotide sequence: TGCAGCGTTGAAACGGGGGACGGCTATGGCTACACCTTC.

This clone was seen just once. J is TRBJ2-3 and V is TRBV9, with D perhaps matching TRBD2 (5 bases). Between the trimmed V and J ends, which lost 3 bases and 7 bases, there was a span of 21 bases. The germline CDR1 and CDR2 sequences are SGDLS and YYNGEE. This CDR3 is 16 amino acids long. CDR3 in amino acids: CASSGGFEGSWYTQYF. The CDR3 coding sequence is TGTGCCAGCAGCGGCGGCTTCGAGGGATCATGGTATACGCAGTATTTT.